This T cell receptor (beta chain) is drawn from a study of CD8 T cells in ankylosing spondylitis (dated by TCRdb to between 2016 and 2019). The study in broad terms: To find TCR variants linked to disease, the study profiled T cell receptor beta repertoires in ankylosing spondylitis patients and healthy donors. Peripheral blood samples were taken, and synovial fluid was additionally collected from ankylosing spondylitis patients. The whole study cohort included 85 to 120 healthy donors and over 20 ankylosing spondylitis patients.

The paper's findings and limits, for the study overall: Some motif variants were previously reported in synovial fluid and blood of reactive arthritis patients, suggesting common disease-initiation mechanisms. A CD8+ phenotype was shown by the disease-linked clones, which were found at relatively low frequencies in peripheral blood. The disease-linked clones were reported as significantly enriched in matched synovial fluid samples from ankylosing spondylitis patients. Blood from ankylosing spondylitis patients appeared to be characterized by a TCR beta motif made up of under ten highly homologous amino acid variants.

This clonotype has only a few counts. Its antigen is not yet known. No much larger clone is present one base from it, and per-base qualities are unavailable. Sequencing relied on an Illumina HiSeq 2500. TCR beta libraries were prepared by quantitative 5'-RACE with molecular barcodes. As for how the authors treated the data: Disease-linked TCR variants were identified with a new computational method built on a probabilistic model of VDJ rearrangement. TCRdb applied fastp at Q25 and MiXCR to the public reads, then kept only in-frame beta chains. Each entry merges the rows of one CDR3 protein and shows their most common DNA and genes. These V and J calls are TCRdb output, not the study's own analysis. The sample table shows just under 350,000 distinct CDR3 sequences, and approximately 15% are seen once. 0.95% to 1.4% of the sample belongs to the ten largest clones. The CDR3 contains 18 residues, cysteine and phenylalanine counted. Only the CDR3 part of the read is kept: 54 bases, read in frame from the first base. The V end gives up 7 bases and the J end 3 bases, leaving 16 bases in the junction not matched to a gene.

Rearrangement joined TRBV12-3 or TRBV12-4 to TRBJ1-2, and 11 junctional nucleotides match TRBD1. This receptor was identified in a male donor with ankylosing spondylitis or in good health (not recorded which). The specimen sequenced was blood, either unsorted or a sorted T cell fraction (not recorded which). The DNA sequence follows: TGTGCCAGCACTAAAAGAAATGGGGGACAGGGGGGGCACTATGGCTACACCTTC. This gives the protein CASTKRNGGQGGHYGYTF.